The 13 T cell receptor beta chains below were found in one sample sequenced in a study of technical replicates of blood from a few donors. TCRdb's copy holds only in-frame clones and misses some; the assay was immunoSEQ multiplex PCR. The sample has about 75,000 clones, 80% to 95% seen once; the top ten hold over 4%. The sequenced sample consisted of PBMCs. The source of these receptors is a human donor in good health. Some clones in this sample may be carry-over from other donors' samples.

The gene calls are TRBV7-5 and TRBJ1-4. TRBV7-5 is shown as a pseudogene. This CDR3 region has 16 residues. CDR3 sequence reads: CARSPALGATNEKLFF. In DNA form, the CDR3 reads TGTGCCAGAAGTCCGGCGTTGGGAGCAACTAATGAAAAACTGTTTTTT.

The chain links TRBV11-2 to TRBJ2-1; 7 nucleotides agree with TRBD2. CDR1 SGHAT and CDR2 FQNNGV come from the germline V gene. The CDR3 is 15 residues long. V lost 3 bases and J lost 9; bases outside the gene matches: 11. The CDR3 loop is CASSFLGGSVGEQFF. DNA for the CDR3: TGTGCCAGCAGCTTTCTGGGCGGGAGTGTCGGTGAGCAGTTCTTC.

The chain links TRBV18 to TRBJ2-7; possibly TRBD1 for D (5 bases). The CDR3 has 13 amino acids. The germline V gene has CDR1 KGHSH and CDR2 LQKENI. V was trimmed by 6 bases and J by 2 bases, leaving 11 bases between them. The chain's CDR3 is CASSPDSTYEQYF. Written as DNA, the CDR3 is TGTGCCAGCTCGCCTGACAGTACCTACGAGCAGTACTTC.

The chain has TRBV7-3 and TRBJ2-3, with 13 bases aligning to TRBD2. Germline CDR1 SGHTA, CDR2 FQGTGA. The V and J ends lost 3 bases and 1 base, in that order; junction bases with no gene match: 7. The CDR3 sequence is 18 residues long. The CDR3 DNA is TGTGCCAGCAGCTTCGCTCCAGGGACTAGCGGGGGCACAGATACGCAGTATTTT. Protein: CASSFAPGTSGGTDTQYF. Combining the CDR3 with reference TRBV7-3 and TRBJ2-3 gives the whole variable domain GAGVSQTPSNKVTEKGKYVELRCDPISGHTALYWYRQSLGQGPEFLIYFQGTGAADDSGLPNDRFFAVRPEGSVSTLKIQRTERGDSAVYLCASSFAPGTSGGTDTQYFGPGTRLTVL.

The rearrangement joins TRBV4-3 to TRBJ1-2; 8 positions agree with TRBD1. The V gene's germline CDR1 is LGHNA and CDR2 YSLEER. V lost 0 bases, J lost 5 bases, and 5 bases stayed unmatched. The CDR3 has 15 residues. The CDR3 DNA follows: TGCGCCAGCAGCCAAGATCGCAGGGGGCCATATGGCTACACCTTC. Its translation: CASSQDRRGPYGYTF.

This sequence joins TRBV25-1 and TRBJ2-7, with no clear D. CDR3 length: 16 amino acids. Trimming removed 6 bases at V and 2 bases at J, with 20 bases between. CDR1 and CDR2 (germline): MGHDK, SYGVNS. The CDR3 protein is CASSPGGGARTYEQYF. The CDR3 DNA reads TGTGCCAGCAGCCCCGGCGGTGGAGCGAGGACCTACGAGCAGTACTTC.

V usage is TRBV6-1 and J usage is TRBJ1-1; 8 bases fit TRBD1. Germline V lookup: CDR1 MNHNS, CDR2 SASEGT. This CDR3 is built from 15 residues. The ends lost 3 bases at V and 1 base at J; junction bases unmatched: 4. CDR3 residues: CASSDGGTGNTEAFF. In nucleotides, the CDR3 is TGTGCCAGCAGTGATGGCGGGACAGGGAACACTGAAGCTTTCTTT.

About this clone: Other DNA sequences in this specimen translate into the identical CDR3. The chain has TRBV5-1 and TRBJ2-7; 10 nucleotides align to TRBD1. Unmatched junction bases numbered 4, after V lost 4 bases and J lost 0 bases. Germline CDR1 is SGHRS and CDR2 is YFSETQ. The CDR3 consists of 15 residues. In DNA form, the CDR3 reads TGCGCCAGCAGCCTGACAGGGGGCCTCTCCTACGAGCAGTACTTC. Translation: CASSLTGGLSYEQYF. The variable domain in full, with the rest retrieved from reference TRBV5-1 and TRBJ2-7, is KAGVTQTPRYLIKTRGQQVTLSCSPISGHRSVSWYQQTPGQGLQFLFEYFSETQRNKGNFPGRFSGRQFSNSRSEMNVSTLELGDSALYLCASSLTGGLSYEQYFGPGTRLTVT.

This clone was seen once. This chain joins TRBV27 and TRBJ2-7; 11 nucleotides match TRBD1. The CDR3 extends over 15 amino acids. With V trimmed by 6 bases and J by 2 bases, 6 bases remained unmatched. Germline loops: CDR1 MNHEY, CDR2 SMNVEV (reference sequence). The CDR3: CASRKGTGGTYEQYF. The CDR3 DNA sequence: TGTGCCAGCAGAAAAGGGACAGGGGGGACCTACGAGCAGTACTTC.

The chain couples TRBV5-1 to TRBJ2-5; 7 bases are shared with TRBD1. There are 15 residues in the CDR3. V was pared by 1 base and J by 5 bases, with 8 bases of the junction left unmatched. The V gene's germline CDR1 is SGHRS and CDR2 YFSETQ. CDR3 sequence (DNA): TGCGCCAGCAGCTTGTTGGCGACAGGGTGGGAGACCCAGTACTTC. The encoded protein is CASSLLATGWETQYF.

The sample holds one count of this clone. The V call is TRBV5-1, the J call TRBJ2-1, with D maybe TRBD1 (5 bases). This CDR3 contains 16 residues. Germline V lookup: CDR1 SGHRS, CDR2 YFSETQ. The V gene lost 3 bases and the J gene lost 0 bases, with 13 bases spanning the gap. The CDR3 spells CASSSGPGSSYNEQFF. DNA of the CDR3: TGCGCCAGCAGCTCAGGGCCGGGCAGCTCCTACAATGAGCAGTTCTTC.

The CDR3 DNA reads as TGCAGCGTTGAAACCCCTTCGACAGGGCTTTGGGCAAGGACCTTC. Translating it yields CSVETPSTGLWARTF. The chain has TRBV29-1 and TRBJ1-2; TRBD1 matches 7 bases. The V gene's germline CDR1 is SQVTM and CDR2 ANQGSEA. CDR3 length: 15 amino acids. Trimming took 2 bases from V and 14 from J; bases not matched to a gene: 20.

The rearrangement links TRBV4-1 to TRBJ2-2; 16 bases agree with TRBD2. V shed 2 bases and J 2 bases; nucleotides not matched to a gene: 8. Germline V lookup: CDR1 MGHRA, CDR2 YSYEKL. CDR3 length equals 20 residues. The DNA for the CDR3 is TGCGCCAGCAGCCAACCTCCGGGACTAGCGGGGGGGGCCAACACCGGGGAGCTGTTTTTT. Protein sequence: CASSQPPGLAGGANTGELFF.